Listed below are T cell receptor beta chains from one sample, sequenced in a study of shared clonotypes between healthy human individuals. The protocol was immunoSEQ multiplex PCR, while the TCRdb copy is restricted to in-frame clones and leaves out a portion. Of fewer than 550,000 clones listed, around 79% are singletons. The sample was PBMCs. Receptors were obtained from a woman aged 40 to 50 in good health. Some clones in this sample may be carry-over from other donors' samples. Both conserved end residues are part of each CDR3. D genes are given only for firm matches. The size field is filled for only some rows; it gives once, few, many or a size class.

V,J,D,size,length,DNA,CDR3
TRBV18,TRBJ2-1,NA,NA,13,TGTGCCAGCTCACCGAGTTACAACAATGAGCAGTTCTTC,CASSPSYNNEQFF
TRBV9,TRBJ1-4,NA,NA,15,TGTGCCAGCACCAAAGAGGGACGGAAAAATGAAAAACTGTTTTTT,CASTKEGRKNEKLFF
TRBV5-1,TRBJ2-3,NA,NA,14,TGCGCCAGCAGCTTGGGCGGGGCCCGGGATACGCAGTATTTT,CASSLGGARDTQYF
TRBV30,TRBJ2-7,NA,NA,13,TGTGCCTGGAGTCAGGGCCAGACAAGGGAGCAGTACTTC,CAWSQGQTREQYF
TRBV10-2,TRBJ1-3,NA,NA,14,TGCGCCAGCACCCCCGCCGGCGCTGGAAACACCATATATTTT,CASTPAGAGNTIYF
TRBV5-4,TRBJ1-2,TRBD1,NA,16,TGTGCCAGCAGCTCAACAGTTACGACAGGGGGGGGCGGCTACACCTTC,CASSSTVTTGGGGYTF
TRBV25-1,TRBJ2-1,NA,NA,16,TGTGCCAGCAGTGACGCCCGGACACCGGTGGGGGATGAGCAGTTCTTC,CASSDARTPVGDEQFF
TRBV7-6,TRBJ2-1,NA,NA,17,TGTGCCAGCAGCCCAAGGTTCCGAGGTCTCTCCTACAATGAGCAGTTCTTC,CASSPRFRGLSYNEQFF
TRBV27,TRBJ2-5,NA,many,12,TGTGCCAGCAGTCCGCGGGGCGAGACCCAGTACTTC,CASSPRGETQYF
TRBV4-2,TRBJ2-7,NA,NA,15,TGTGCCAGCAGCGTAACTGTGGCAGATACCTACGAGCAGTACTTC,CASSVTVADTYEQYF
TRBV5-1,TRBJ1-3,NA,NA,14,TGCGCCAGCAGCTTGGCCGGCAGCGGAAACACCATATATTTT,CASSLAGSGNTIYF
TRBV5-6,TRBJ2-7,TRBD1,once,15,TGTGCCAGCAGCATAAAACAGGGGAATTGGTTCGAGCAGTACTTC,CASSIKQGNWFEQYF
TRBV7-9,TRBJ2-5,NA,NA,14,TGTGCCAGCAGCTCGGGACGGAGACAAGAGACCCAGTACTTC,CASSSGRRQETQYF
TRBV6-1,TRBJ1-2,TRBD1,NA,18,TGTGCCAGCAGTGGAATCGGACAGGGGGTTCTGGCTAACTATGGCTACACCTTC,CASSGIGQGVLANYGYTF
TRBV10-3,TRBJ2-3,TRBD2,NA,16,TGTGCCATCAGTAGGCGACTAGCGGGAGGAACAGATACGCAGTATTTT,CAISRRLAGGTDTQYF
TRBV7-3,TRBJ2-1,TRBD2,NA,16,TGTGCCAGCAGCCCACCCGGGACTAGCGGGATAAATGAGCAGTTCTTC,CASSPPGTSGINEQFF
TRBV5-4,TRBJ2-5,NA,NA,13,TGTGCCAGCAGCTTTACGGGGTTTGAGACCCAGTACTTC,CASSFTGFETQYF
TRBV4-2,TRBJ2-7,NA,few,13,TGTGCCAGCAGCCAAGAGTCGAGCGGAGAGCAGTACTTC,CASSQESSGEQYF
TRBV10-3,TRBJ2-1,NA,NA,17,TGTGCCATCAGTGAGTTACCTACCCGACAGGTCTACAATGAGCAGTTCTTC,CAISELPTRQVYNEQFF
TRBV28,TRBJ1-1,TRBD1,few,15,TGTGCCAGCAGTCTGGGGGACAGGGGAAACACTGAAGCTTTCTTT,CASSLGDRGNTEAFF
TRBV5-6,TRBJ2-1,NA,many,15,TGTGCCAGCAGCTTAGTTCCAGAGGCCTACAATGAGCAGTTCTTC,CASSLVPEAYNEQFF
TRBV5-6,TRBJ2-5,NA,NA,11,TGTGCCAGCAGCAAGCAAGAGACCCAGTACTTC,CASSKQETQYF
TRBV4-2,TRBJ2-3,NA,NA,15,TGTGCCAGCAGCCAAGATGAGCGGGCGGCAGATACGCAGTATTTT,CASSQDERAADTQYF
TRBV10-1,TRBJ2-1,TRBD2,NA,14,TGCGCCAGCACCCCGGGACTAGCGGGAGGCCGGCGGTTCTTC,CASTPGLAGGRRFF
TRBV19,TRBJ2-1,NA,NA,13,TGTGCCAGTAGTAGAGGGCAGCAAAATGAGCAGTTCTTC,CASSRGQQNEQFF
TRBV4-2,TRBJ2-5,NA,NA,15,TGTGCCAGCAGCCAAGTTCCCCTAGCTGTAGAGACCCAGTACTTC,CASSQVPLAVETQYF
TRBV7-2,TRBJ1-1,TRBD1,NA,14,TGTGCCAGCAGCGCGGGGACAGGGTGGTCTGAAGCTTTCTTT,CASSAGTGWSEAFF
TRBV6-1,TRBJ2-3,NA,NA,16,TGTGCCAGCAGTGAATCCCGGGACGGAGGCACAGATACGCAGTATTTT,CASSESRDGGTDTQYF
TRBV15,TRBJ2-5,NA,once,14,TGTGCCACCAGCAGATCTACAGGGTTGGAGACCCAGTACTTC,CATSRSTGLETQYF
TRBV18,TRBJ2-5,TRBD2,NA,15,TGTGCCAGCTCACCACCGGGGACTAGGAAAGAGACCCAGTACTTC,CASSPPGTRKETQYF
TRBV6-6,TRBJ2-7,TRBD1,NA,15,TGTGCCAGCAGTTACTCGTCCGACAGGGACGACGAGCAGTACTTC,CASSYSSDRDDEQYF
TRBV6-1,TRBJ2-2,TRBD2,NA,15,TGTGCCAGCCCCCAGGGAGGGGTCCCCACCGGGGAGCTGTTTTTT,CASPQGGVPTGELFF
TRBV16,TRBJ2-3,NA,NA,14,TGTGCCAGCAGCCAGTATGTAAGCACAGATACGCAGTATTTT,CASSQYVSTDTQYF
TRBV7-3,TRBJ1-1,NA,NA,13,TGTGCCAGCAGCGTCATTCCGAGGACTGAAGCTTTCTTT,CASSVIPRTEAFF
TRBV18,TRBJ2-7,TRBD2,NA,15,TGTGCCATCTCCACTTTTCGGACTCCACACCGGGGGGAGTACTTC,CAISTFRTPHRGEYF
TRBV4-1,TRBJ1-4,NA,NA,16,TGCGCCAGCAGCCAAGATGCGGTTGCAGGGAGTGAAAAACTGTTTTTT,CASSQDAVAGSEKLFF
TRBV7-2,TRBJ1-5,NA,NA,15,TGTGCCAGCAGTGTGGCAGGGAGGGGCAATCAGCCCCAGCATTTT,CASSVAGRGNQPQHF
TRBV18,TRBJ1-3,NA,NA,16,TGTGCCAGCTCCGAATCCGGGCCGGGCTCTGGAAACACCATATATTTT,CASSESGPGSGNTIYF
TRBV27,TRBJ2-7,NA,once,14,TGTGCCAGCAGGACGGGACCGGGGGCCTACGAGCAGTACTTC,CASRTGPGAYEQYF
TRBV18,TRBJ1-2,TRBD1,few,14,TGTGCCAGCTCACCAAGGGACAGGGGATATGGCTACACCTTC,CASSPRDRGYGYTF
TRBV4-1,TRBJ1-2,NA,NA,13,TGCGCCAGCAGCCAAGGGGCAGAACATGGCTACACCTTC,CASSQGAEHGYTF
TRBV4-3,TRBJ2-3,NA,NA,16,TGCGCCAGCAGCCAAGACTGGGTAGCCCGTACAGATACGCAGTATTTT,CASSQDWVARTDTQYF
TRBV6-5,TRBJ1-1,NA,NA,14,TGTGCCAGCAGTTACTCGCGAGGGACTCTTGAAGCTTTCTTT,CASSYSRGTLEAFF
TRBV7-2,TRBJ2-5,TRBD2,NA,16,TGTGCCAGCAGCCCAGGACTAGCGGGGAGAGGAGAGACCCAGTACTTC,CASSPGLAGRGETQYF
TRBV28,TRBJ2-7,TRBD2,NA,14,TGTGCCAGCAGTGCGCCGGGGCGGGGGGTCGAGCAGTACTTC,CASSAPGRGVEQYF
TRBV9,TRBJ2-2,NA,few,17,TGTGCCAGCAGCGTTAGGGCGGGACAGACAAACACCGGGGAGCTGTTTTTT,CASSVRAGQTNTGELFF
TRBV25-1,TRBJ2-2,NA,once,14,TGTGCCAGCAGTGAGCTAGCGCACACCGGGGAGCTGTTTTTT,CASSELAHTGELFF
TRBV5-4,TRBJ2-3,NA,NA,13,TGTGCCAGCAGCTATCGCGGGGAAGATACGCAGTATTTT,CASSYRGEDTQYF
TRBV7-2,TRBJ2-5,TRBD2,NA,16,TGTGCCAGCAGCTTGTTACGGGGGGGACGCCAAGAGACCCAGTACTTC,CASSLLRGGRQETQYF
TRBV7-9,TRBJ2-7,NA,NA,12,TGTGCCAGCAGCTTAAATCTGTACGAGCAGTACTTC,CASSLNLYEQYF
TRBV7-6,TRBJ2-2,NA,NA,16,TGTGCCAGCAGCGGACCAGGGAGTCCGAACACCGGGGAGCTGTTTTTT,CASSGPGSPNTGELFF
TRBV11-3,TRBJ2-3,NA,few,17,TGTGCCAGCAGCCCACGGGGACCCACTAGGGGAGCAGATACGCAGTATTTT,CASSPRGPTRGADTQYF
TRBV2,TRBJ2-2,TRBD2,NA,16,TGTGCCAGCAGTCTTAGCGGGGGGGCGAACACCGGGGAGCTGTTTTTT,CASSLSGGANTGELFF
TRBV28,TRBJ1-2,NA,NA,14,TGTGCCAGCAGTTTTCACCAGGGCCGCTATGGCTACACCTTC,CASSFHQGRYGYTF
TRBV19,TRBJ1-1,TRBD1,NA,15,TGTGCCAGTAGTACCGACAGGGGGTTGGACACTGAAGCTTTCTTT,CASSTDRGLDTEAFF
TRBV4-2,TRBJ2-7,NA,many,13,TGTGCCAGCAGCCTCTCCTCCATCCACGAGCAGTACTTC,CASSLSSIHEQYF
TRBV10-2,TRBJ2-7,TRBD2,NA,15,TGCGCCAGCGCAGGGACTAGCGGGCTCTCCTACGAGCAGTACTTC,CASAGTSGLSYEQYF